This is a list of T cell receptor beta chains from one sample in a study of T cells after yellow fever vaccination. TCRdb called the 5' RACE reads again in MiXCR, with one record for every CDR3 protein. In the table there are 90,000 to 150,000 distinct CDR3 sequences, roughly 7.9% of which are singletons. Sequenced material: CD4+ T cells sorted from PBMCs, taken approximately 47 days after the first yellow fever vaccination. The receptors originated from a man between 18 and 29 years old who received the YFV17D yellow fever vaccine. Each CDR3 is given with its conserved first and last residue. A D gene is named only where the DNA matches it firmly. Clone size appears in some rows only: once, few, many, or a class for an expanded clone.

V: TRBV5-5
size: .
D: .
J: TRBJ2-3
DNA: TGTGCCAGCGGCCCCGGGCTTATCTGCTCAGATACGCAGTATTTT
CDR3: CASGPGLICSDTQYF

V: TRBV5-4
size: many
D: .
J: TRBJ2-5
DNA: TGTGCCAGCAGCTTAGGCCTGACACGTCTCTGGCAAGAGACCCAGTACTTC
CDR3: CASSLGLTRLWQETQYF

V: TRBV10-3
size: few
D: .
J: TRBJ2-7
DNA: TGTGCCACCTTAGACATAACCTACGAGCAGTACTTC
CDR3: CATLDITYEQYF

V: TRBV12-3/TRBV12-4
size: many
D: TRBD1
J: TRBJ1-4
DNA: TGTGCCAGCAGTTTCTCGTTTCGGGGGACAGGGTACGAAAAACTGTTTTTT
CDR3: CASSFSFRGTGYEKLFF

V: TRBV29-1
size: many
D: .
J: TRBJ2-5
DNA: TGCAGCGTGACACGAGGGGGTGGAGAGACCCAGTACTTC
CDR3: CSVTRGGGETQYF

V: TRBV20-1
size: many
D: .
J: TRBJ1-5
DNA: TGCAGTGCTGTAGCCAGCCTCAATCAGCCCCAGCATTTT
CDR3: CSAVASLNQPQHF

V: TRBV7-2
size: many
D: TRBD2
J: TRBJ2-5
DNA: TGTGCCAGCAGCTTAGAGCTAGCGGCCCAAGAGACCCAGTACTTC
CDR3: CASSLELAAQETQYF

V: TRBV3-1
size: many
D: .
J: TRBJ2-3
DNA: TGTGCCAGCAGCCAAGAGGGGGGCCTCACAGATACGCAGTATTTT
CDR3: CASSQEGGLTDTQYF

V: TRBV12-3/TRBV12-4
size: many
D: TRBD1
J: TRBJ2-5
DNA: TGTGCCACTGGATTCGGGACAGGGACAATGGGGGAGACCCAGTACTTC
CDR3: CATGFGTGTMGETQYF

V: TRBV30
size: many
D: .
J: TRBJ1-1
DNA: TGTGCCTGGAGTCATCAAGTAGGAGGGGTAGAGGGCACTGAAGCTTTCTTT
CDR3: CAWSHQVGGVEGTEAFF

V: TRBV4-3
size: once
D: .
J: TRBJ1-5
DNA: TGCGCCAGCAGCCAACAGCAGGGGCCTCAGCCCCAGCATTTT
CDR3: CASSQQQGPQPQHF

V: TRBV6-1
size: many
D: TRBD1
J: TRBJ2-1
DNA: TGTGCCAGCAGTAGGGGGCTGAGGTACAATGAGCAGTTCTTC
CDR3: CASSRGLRYNEQFF

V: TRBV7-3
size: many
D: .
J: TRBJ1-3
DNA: TGTGCCAGCAGCCCCCAGGTGGAGGGCTCTGGAAACACCATATATTTT
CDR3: CASSPQVEGSGNTIYF

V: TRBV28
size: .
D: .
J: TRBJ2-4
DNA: TGTGTCAGCACCCCAGGGGCAGTCCTAGCCAAAAACATTCAGTACTTC
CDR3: CVSTPGAVLAKNIQYF

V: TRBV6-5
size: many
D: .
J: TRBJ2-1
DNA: TGTGCCAGCAGTTACTCGAGTCGGGGCGGGGCTTTCTCCTACAATGAGCAGTTCTTC
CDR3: CASSYSSRGGAFSYNEQFF

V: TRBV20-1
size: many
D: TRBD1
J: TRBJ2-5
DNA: TGCGGGGGGATACAGGGGGCGGTGTCCCTTAGAGAGACCCAGTACTTC
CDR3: CGGIQGAVSLRETQYF

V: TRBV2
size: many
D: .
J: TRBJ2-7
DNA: TGTGCCAGCAGCGCCGGGACAAGGGGTGGGCAGTACTTC
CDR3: CASSAGTRGGQYF

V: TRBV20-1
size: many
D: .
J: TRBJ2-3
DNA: TGCAGTGCCGAGACTAGTTCAGATACGCAGTATTTT
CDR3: CSAETSSDTQYF

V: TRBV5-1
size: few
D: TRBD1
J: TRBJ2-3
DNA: TGCGCCAGCAGCATACAGGGGCCAGGGACAGATACGCAGTATTTT
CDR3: CASSIQGPGTDTQYF

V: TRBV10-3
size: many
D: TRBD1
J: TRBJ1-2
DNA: TGTGCCATCAGTGACCCCGGACAGGGAAACTATGGCTACACCTTC
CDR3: CAISDPGQGNYGYTF